One and the same sample provided the 7 T cell receptor beta chains below, sequenced in a study of blood T cell repertoires in COVID-19. TCRdb keeps only in-frame clones here, not all; method: immunoSEQ multiplex PCR. The table shows 200,000 to 250,000 clones, with 75% to 85% occurring only once. The sample was peripheral blood. The source is a man aged 50 to 59 with COVID-19, enrolled during active disease.

This clone was picked up a small number of times. The CDR3 here is CASSQDLSRGNTEAFF. CDR3 nucleotide sequence: TGTGCCAGCAGCCAAGATCTAAGCAGGGGGAACACTGAAGCTTTCTTT. This sequence joins TRBV3-1 (or the pseudogene TRBV3-2) and TRBJ1-1, with D tentatively TRBD1 (6 bases). This CDR3 region has 16 residues. V lost 0 bases and J 1 base, leaving 12 bases between the germline ends. Germline CDR1 is LGHDT and CDR2 is YNNKEL (reference sequence).

This chain joins TRBV13 and TRBJ1-1; 9 bases fit TRBD1. Trimming took 5 bases from V and 9 from J; bases not matched to a gene: 4. Per the germline V gene, CDR1 is PRHDT and CDR2 is FYEKMQ (reference sequence). The CDR3 extends over 12 amino acids. CDR3 loop: CASSTGTGQAFF. The DNA of the CDR3 is TGTGCCAGCAGCACCGGGACAGGGCAAGCTTTCTTT. Using reference TRBV13 and TRBJ1-1 for the parts outside the CDR3, the full variable domain is AAGVIQSPRHLIKEKRETATLKCYPIPRHDTVYWYQQGPGQDPQFLISFYEKMQSDKGSIPDRFSAQQFSDYHSELNMSSLELGDSALYFCASSTGTGQAFFGQGTRLTVV.

DNA for the CDR3: TGCGCCAGCAGCTTGCAAACAACCCACCAAGAGACCCAGTACTTC. This gives the protein CASSLQTTHQETQYF. The V gene is TRBV5-1, the J gene TRBJ2-5; D unclear. This CDR3 has 15 residues. CDR1 SGHRS and CDR2 YFSETQ come from the germline V gene. Deletions cut 1 base from V and 0 bases from J, with 10 bases between.

This clone was observed a few times. The V and J genes are TRBV9 and TRBJ2-3; D perhaps matches TRBD1 (5 bases). V gave up 0 bases and J gave up 2 bases, with 13 bases separating them. The length of the CDR3 is 16 residues. From germline, CDR1 is SGDLS and CDR2 YYNGEE. This CDR3 is CASSVVQGGNTDTQYF. CDR3 DNA: TGTGCCAGCAGCGTAGTTCAGGGCGGTAACACAGATACGCAGTATTTT.

V usage is TRBV6-5 and J usage is TRBJ1-1; 8 nucleotides agree with TRBD1. The V gene end was trimmed by 0 bases and the J gene end by 7 bases; junction bases not matched to a gene: 7. Germline CDR1 is MNHEY and CDR2 is SVGAGI. This CDR3 contains 15 residues. The CDR3 loop reads CASSYSTGVLGEAFF. CDR3 bases: TGTGCCAGCAGTTACTCGACAGGGGTATTGGGTGAAGCTTTCTTT.

DNA for the CDR3: TGTGCCAGCAGCTTGCAAATTGAGATTTCACCCCTCCACTTT. Translated, it gives CASSLQIEISPLHF. This rearrangement joins TRBV5-5 to TRBJ1-6, with D hard to call. Germline lookup yields CDR1 SGHKS and CDR2 YYEKEE (reference sequence). Trimming cost V 1 base and J 9 bases, with 11 bases left between them. The CDR3 spans 14 residues.

The V and J genes are TRBV28 and TRBJ1-4; D is undetermined. The V gene lost 6 bases and the J gene lost 8 bases, with 10 bases spanning the gap. Looked up from germline, CDR1 is MDHEN and CDR2 is SYDVKM. The length of the CDR3 is 12 residues. Written as DNA, the CDR3 is TGTGCCAGCAGGTTGCGGCAGGAAAAACTGTTTTTT. Its protein is CASRLRQEKLFF. Full variable domain (outside the CDR3, taken from reference TRBV28 and TRBJ1-4): DVKVTQSSRYLVKRTGEKVFLECVQDMDHENMFWYRQDPGLGLRLIYFSYDVKMKEKGDIPEGYSVSREKKERFSLILESASTNQTSMYLCASRLRQEKLFFGSGTQLSVL.